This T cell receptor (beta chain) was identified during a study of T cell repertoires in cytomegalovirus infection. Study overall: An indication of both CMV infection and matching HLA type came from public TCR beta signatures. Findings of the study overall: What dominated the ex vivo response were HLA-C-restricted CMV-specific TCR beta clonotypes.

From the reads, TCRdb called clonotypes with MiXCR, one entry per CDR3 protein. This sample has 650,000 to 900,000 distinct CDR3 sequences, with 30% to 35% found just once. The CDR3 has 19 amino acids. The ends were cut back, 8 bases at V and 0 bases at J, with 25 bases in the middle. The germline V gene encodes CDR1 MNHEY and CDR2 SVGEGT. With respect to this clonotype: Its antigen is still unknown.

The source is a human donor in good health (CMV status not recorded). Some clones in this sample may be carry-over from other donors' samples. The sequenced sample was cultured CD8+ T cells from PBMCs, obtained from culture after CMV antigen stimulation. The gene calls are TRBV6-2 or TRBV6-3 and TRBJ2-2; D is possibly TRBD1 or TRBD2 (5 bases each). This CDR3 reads CASGLGGTNFLTNTGELFF. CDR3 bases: TGTGCCAGCGGCCTGGGTGGGACCAACTTTCTTACGAACACCGGGGAGCTGTTTTTT.